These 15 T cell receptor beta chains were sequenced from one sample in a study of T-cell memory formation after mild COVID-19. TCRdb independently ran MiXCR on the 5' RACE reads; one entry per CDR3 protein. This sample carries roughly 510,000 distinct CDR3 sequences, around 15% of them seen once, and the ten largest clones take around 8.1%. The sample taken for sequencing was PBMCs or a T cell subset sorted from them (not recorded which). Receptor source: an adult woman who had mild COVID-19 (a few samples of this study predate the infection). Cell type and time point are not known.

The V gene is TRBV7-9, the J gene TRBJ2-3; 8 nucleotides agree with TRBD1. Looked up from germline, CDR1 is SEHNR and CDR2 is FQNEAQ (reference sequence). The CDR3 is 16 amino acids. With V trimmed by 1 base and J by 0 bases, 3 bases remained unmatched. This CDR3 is CASSLEDRASTDTQYF. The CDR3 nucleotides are TGTGCCAGCAGCTTAGAGGACAGGGCAAGCACAGATACGCAGTATTTT.

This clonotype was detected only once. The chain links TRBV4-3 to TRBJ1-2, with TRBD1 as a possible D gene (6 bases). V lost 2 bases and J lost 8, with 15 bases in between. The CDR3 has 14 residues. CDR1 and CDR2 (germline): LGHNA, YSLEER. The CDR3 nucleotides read TGCGCCAGCAGCCAATACGGACAGTCTGTCGGCTACACCTTC. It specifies CASSQYGQSVGYTF.

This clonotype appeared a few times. The CDR3 region has the DNA TGCGCCAGCAGCTCCCTGGGGGGAGGAAGCTCCTACGAGCAGTACTTC. Its translation: CASSSLGGGSSYEQYF. The chain carries TRBV5-1 and TRBJ2-7; D possibly corresponds to TRBD2 (6 bases). The V and J ends lost 3 bases and 0 bases respectively, with 16 bases between them. This CDR3 is 16 amino acids long. In germline, CDR1 is SGHRS, CDR2 YFSETQ.

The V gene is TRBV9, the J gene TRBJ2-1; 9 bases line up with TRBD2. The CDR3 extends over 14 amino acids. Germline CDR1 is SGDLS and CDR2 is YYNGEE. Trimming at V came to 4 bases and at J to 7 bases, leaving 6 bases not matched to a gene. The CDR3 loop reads CASSLGLAWNEQFF. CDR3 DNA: TGTGCCAGCAGCCTCGGACTAGCGTGGAATGAGCAGTTCTTC. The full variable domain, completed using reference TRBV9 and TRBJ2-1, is DSGVTQTPKHLITATGQRVTLRCSPRSGDLSVYWYQQSLDQGLQFLIQYYNGEERAKGNILERFSAQQFPDLHSELNLSSLELGDSALYFCASSLGLAWNEQFFGPGTRLTVL.

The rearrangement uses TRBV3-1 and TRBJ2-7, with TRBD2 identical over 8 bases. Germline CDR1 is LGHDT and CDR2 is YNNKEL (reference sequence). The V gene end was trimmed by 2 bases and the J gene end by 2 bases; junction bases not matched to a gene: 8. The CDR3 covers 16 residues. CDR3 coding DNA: TGTGCCAGCAGCCAAACTAGCGGTCCCGACCCCTACGAGCAGTACTTC. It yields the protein CASSQTSGPDPYEQYF.

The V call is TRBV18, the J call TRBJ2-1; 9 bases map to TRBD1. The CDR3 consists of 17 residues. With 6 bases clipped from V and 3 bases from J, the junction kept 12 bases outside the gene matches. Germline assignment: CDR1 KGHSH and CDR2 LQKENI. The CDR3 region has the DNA TGTGCCAGCTCCCTAACCATTTCGGGACAGGGCTACAATGAGCAGTTCTTC. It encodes CASSLTISGQGYNEQFF.

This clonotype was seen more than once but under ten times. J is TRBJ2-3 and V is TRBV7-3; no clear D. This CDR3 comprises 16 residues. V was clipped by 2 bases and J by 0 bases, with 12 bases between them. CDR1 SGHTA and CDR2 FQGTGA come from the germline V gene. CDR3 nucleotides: TGTGCCAGCAGCTTAGAAGGGCGTCCGAGCACAGATACGCAGTATTTT. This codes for CASSLEGRPSTDTQYF. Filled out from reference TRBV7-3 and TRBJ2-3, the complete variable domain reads GAGVSQTPSNKVTEKGKYVELRCDPISGHTALYWYRQSLGQGPEFLIYFQGTGAADDSGLPNDRFFAVRPEGSVSTLKIQRTERGDSAVYLCASSLEGRPSTDTQYFGPGTRLTVL.

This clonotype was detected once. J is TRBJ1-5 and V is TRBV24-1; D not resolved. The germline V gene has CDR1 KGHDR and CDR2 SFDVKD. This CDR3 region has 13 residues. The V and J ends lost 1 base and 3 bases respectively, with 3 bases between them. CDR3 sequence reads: CATSDFANQPQHF. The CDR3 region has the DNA TGTGCCACCAGTGATTTTGCCAATCAGCCCCAGCATTTT.

The CDR3, as DNA: TGTGCCAGCAGCCGGACTAGCGGGAGCACAGGCCATGAGCAGTTCTTC. As protein: CASSRTSGSTGHEQFF. This sequence joins TRBV12-3 or TRBV12-4 and TRBJ2-1; 13 nucleotides agree with TRBD2. The CDR3 totals 16 residues. The ends lost 6 bases at V and 8 bases at J; junction bases unmatched: 10.

The CDR3 DNA follows: TGCAGTGCTAAGGACGGGGCTGGGGCCAACGTCCTGACTTTC. It codes for CSAKDGAGANVLTF. The chain uses TRBV20-1 and TRBJ2-6; D is possibly TRBD2 (5 bases). The CDR3 spans 14 residues. Germline lookup yields CDR1 DFQATT and CDR2 SNEGSKA (reference sequence). Trimming took off 4 bases at V and 2 bases at J, with 9 bases between the two ends.

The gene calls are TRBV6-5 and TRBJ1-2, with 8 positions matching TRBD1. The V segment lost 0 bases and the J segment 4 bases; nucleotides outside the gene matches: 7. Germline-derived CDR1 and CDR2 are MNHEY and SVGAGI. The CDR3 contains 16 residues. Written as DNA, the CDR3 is TGTGCCAGCAGTTACTCGACGGCAGGGGGCTCCTATGGCTACACCTTC. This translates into CASSYSTAGGSYGYTF.

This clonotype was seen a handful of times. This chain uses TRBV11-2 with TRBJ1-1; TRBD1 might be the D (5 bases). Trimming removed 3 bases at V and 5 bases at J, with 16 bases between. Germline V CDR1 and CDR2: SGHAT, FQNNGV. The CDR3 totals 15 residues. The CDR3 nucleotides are TGTGCCAGCAGCTTCTCTCGGGCAGGGATGACTGAAGCTTTCTTT. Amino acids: CASSFSRAGMTEAFF.

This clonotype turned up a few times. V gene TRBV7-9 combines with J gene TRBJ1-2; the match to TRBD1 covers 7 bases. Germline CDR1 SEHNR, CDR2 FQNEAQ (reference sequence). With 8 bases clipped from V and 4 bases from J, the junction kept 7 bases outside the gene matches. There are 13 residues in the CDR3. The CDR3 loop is CASEDRNLYGYTF. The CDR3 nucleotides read TGTGCCAGCGAGGACAGGAACCTCTATGGCTACACCTTC.

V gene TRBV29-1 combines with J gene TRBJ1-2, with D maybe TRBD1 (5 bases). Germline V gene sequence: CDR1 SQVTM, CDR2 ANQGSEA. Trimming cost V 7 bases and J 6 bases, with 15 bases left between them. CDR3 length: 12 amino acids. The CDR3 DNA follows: TGCAGCGCCGTGGGCCAGGGTAATGGCTACACCTTC. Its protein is CSAVGQGNGYTF. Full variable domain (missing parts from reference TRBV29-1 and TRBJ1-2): SAVISQKPSRDICQRGTSLTIQCQVDSQVTMMFWYRQQPGQSLTLIATANQGSEATYESGFVIDKFPISRPNLTFSTLTVSNMSPEDSSIYLCSAVGQGNGYTFGSGTRLTVV.

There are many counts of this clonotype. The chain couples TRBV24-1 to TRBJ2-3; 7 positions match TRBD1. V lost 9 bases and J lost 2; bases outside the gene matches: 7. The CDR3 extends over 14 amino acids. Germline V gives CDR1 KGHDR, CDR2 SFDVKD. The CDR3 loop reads CATAHRGTTDTQYF. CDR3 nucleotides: TGTGCCACCGCGCACAGGGGTACCACAGATACGCAGTATTTT.